The 18 T cell receptor beta chains listed next were all sequenced from one sample in a study of Tregs in tolerant kidney transplant recipients. Clones were sequenced by immunoSEQ multiplex PCR, and TCRdb holds only the in-frame ones, with some missing. The table shows 75,000 to 85,000 clones, with about 91% occurring only once. The sample was Tregs from blood, taken before the transplant. These receptors all stem from a human donor who received a combined kidney and bone marrow transplant.

The rearrangement joins TRBV2 to TRBJ2-1, with unresolved D. V was pared by 7 bases and J by 4 bases, with 23 bases between. Germline V gene lookup returns CDR1 SNHLY and CDR2 FYNNEI. CDR3 length: 17 residues. CDR3 sequence (DNA): TGTGCCAGCACATTGTATGCCGGACCAATGAAATACAATGAGCAGTTCTTC. This codes for CASTLYAGPMKYNEQFF.

The chain has TRBV29-1 and TRBJ2-2, with a weak D call TRBD1 (5 bases). There are 13 residues in the CDR3. From germline, CDR1 is SQVTM and CDR2 ANQGSEA. Between the trimmed V and J ends, which lost 2 bases and 7 bases, there was a span of 11 bases. As DNA, the CDR3 is TGCAGCGTTGAAATTACAGGATACGGGGAGCTGTTTTTT. Translating gives CSVEITGYGELFF.

The J gene is TRBJ2-3, the V gene TRBV18; a possible D gene is TRBD2 (5 bases). Germline CDR1 KGHSH, CDR2 LQKENI. The CDR3 is 16 residues long. The V end lost 3 bases, the J end lost 6 bases, and 19 bases lay between the germline ends. CDR3 bases: TGTGCCAGCTCACCCCTATTAGGACTCAACATGGATACGCAGTATTTT. It codes for CASSPLLGLNMDTQYF.

The gene calls are TRBV2 and TRBJ1-4; 8 nucleotides align to TRBD1. From germline, CDR1 is SNHLY and CDR2 FYNNEI. The J segment lost 6 bases and the V segment lost 10 bases, leaving 10 bases of the junction unmatched. The CDR3 loop spans 14 amino acids. This CDR3 reads CAISRTGTYEKLFF. DNA for the CDR3: TGTGCCATCAGCAGGACAGGGACTTATGAAAAACTGTTTTTT.

The chain uses TRBV28 and TRBJ2-4; possibly TRBD1 for D (6 bases). Looked up from germline, CDR1 is MDHEN and CDR2 is SYDVKM. Trimming took 5 bases from V and 5 from J, leaving 13 bases between them. The CDR3 contains 14 residues. CDR3 protein: CASSPDRRENIQYF. For the CDR3, the DNA is TGTGCCAGCAGTCCCGACAGGAGAGAAAACATTCAGTACTTC.

The chain links TRBV11-2 to TRBJ2-1; TRBD2 matches 9 bases. The CDR3 is made up of 14 amino acids. V shed 5 bases and J 9 bases; nucleotides not matched to a gene: 8. Germline V gives CDR1 SGHAT, CDR2 FQNNGV. The CDR3 DNA reads TGTGCCAGCAGCCAACGTCCTAGCGGGATTGAGCAGTTCTTC. As protein: CASSQRPSGIEQFF.

A remark on this clone: The junction and the germline gene differ at one end; a read error may be behind it. V usage is TRBV7-7 and J usage is TRBJ2-7; TRBD1 agrees at 7 bases. The CDR3 covers 13 residues. Germline loops: CDR1 SSHAT, CDR2 FNYEAQ (reference sequence). The CDR3, as DNA: TGTGCTAGCAGCCCCCAACAGGGGTACGAGCAGTACTTC. Translation: CASSPQQGYEQYF. Combining the CDR3 with reference TRBV7-7 and TRBJ2-7 gives the whole variable domain GAGVSQSPRYKVTKRGQDVTLRCDPISSHATLYWYQQALGQGPEFLTYFNYEAQPDKSGLPSDRFSAERPEGSISTLTIQRTEQRDSAMYRCASSPQQGYEQYFGPGTRLTVT.

The V and J genes are TRBV11-2 and TRBJ2-7; either TRBD1 or TRBD2 may supply D (5 bases each). CDR1 and CDR2 from the germline V gene are SGHAT and FQNNGV. V dropped 1 base and J dropped 3 bases, with 10 bases sitting between them. This CDR3 has 14 amino acids. The CDR3 region is CASSLAGTGYEQYF. CDR3 in DNA: TGTGCCAGCAGCTTAGCTGGGACGGGCTACGAGCAGTACTTC.

In nucleotides, the CDR3 is TGTGCCTGGAGTAATAGCCTAGGAACGCAGTATTTT. It codes for CAWSNSLGTQYF. This sequence joins TRBV30 and TRBJ2-3, with D hard to call. Trimming left V 2 bases short and J 9 bases short, with 12 bases between. This CDR3 has 12 amino acids. Per germline, CDR1 GTSNPN and CDR2 SVGIG (reference sequence).

This sequence joins TRBV5-1 and TRBJ2-1; perhaps TRBD2 as D (6 bases). V was trimmed by 1 base and J by 9 bases, leaving 8 bases between them. This CDR3 region has 12 residues. Germline V lookup: CDR1 SGHRS, CDR2 YFSETQ. CDR3 in amino acids: CASSLMEGEQFF. The CDR3 DNA sequence: TGCGCCAGCAGCTTGATGGAGGGTGAGCAGTTCTTC.

This chain connects TRBV7-3 to TRBJ2-3, with D maybe TRBD2 (6 bases). Germline assignment: CDR1 SGHTA and CDR2 FQGTGA. V lost 5 bases and J 4 bases, leaving 16 bases between the germline ends. The CDR3 runs 15 residues. CDR3 region: CASSRGLNQADTQYF. CDR3 sequence (DNA): TGTGCCAGCAGCCGAGGACTAAATCAGGCAGATACGCAGTATTTT. Combining the CDR3 with reference TRBV7-3 and TRBJ2-3 gives the whole variable domain GAGVSQTPSNKVTEKGKYVELRCDPISGHTALYWYRQSLGQGPEFLIYFQGTGAADDSGLPNDRFFAVRPEGSVSTLKIQRTERGDSAVYLCASSRGLNQADTQYFGPGTRLTVL.

J is TRBJ1-1 and V is TRBV18; a possible D gene is TRBD1 (5 bases). This CDR3 comprises 13 residues. V was trimmed by 6 bases and J by 6 bases, leaving 14 bases between them. Looked up from germline, CDR1 is KGHSH and CDR2 is LQKENI. The CDR3 region has the DNA TGTGCCAGCTCGTTACGGGGGGAATCTGAAGCTTTCTTT. As protein: CASSLRGESEAFF.

The rearrangement joins TRBV7-2 to TRBJ2-2; possible D gene TRBD1, 6 bases. V lost 0 bases, J lost 4 bases, and 15 bases lay in between. Per germline, CDR1 SGHTA and CDR2 FQGNSA. The CDR3 is 17 residues long. CDR3 in amino acids: CASSLASVRGSTGELFF. CDR3 coding DNA: TGTGCCAGCAGCTTAGCGTCGGTCAGGGGAAGCACCGGGGAGCTGTTTTTT.

A single count supports this clone. The chain uses TRBV28 and TRBJ1-2, with 8 bases fitting TRBD1. From germline, CDR1 is MDHEN and CDR2 SYDVKM. The CDR3 runs 14 residues. The junction had 4 bases not matched to a gene; V was cut back by 2 bases and J by 5 bases. The CDR3 loop reads CASSLGQGRYGYTF. The CDR3 region has the DNA TGTGCCAGCAGTTTAGGACAGGGAAGGTATGGCTACACCTTC.

V gene TRBV19 combines with J gene TRBJ1-5, with D maybe TRBD1 (5 bases). The germline V and J ends were trimmed by 4 bases and 5 bases, with 9 bases remaining between them. This CDR3 is 13 amino acids long. Germline CDR1 and CDR2: LNHDA and SQIVND (reference sequence). CDR3 sequence: CASSKGLDQPQHF. For the CDR3, the DNA is TGTGCCAGTAGTAAGGGGTTAGATCAGCCCCAGCATTTT.

The chain joins TRBV27 to TRBJ2-7; 7 bases match TRBD1. CDR1 MNHEY and CDR2 SMNVEV come from the germline V gene (reference sequence). V gave up 6 bases and J gave up 0 bases; unmatched junction bases: 8. This CDR3 has 15 amino acids. CDR3 sequence: CASRRNGDSSYEQYF. The CDR3 DNA follows: TGTGCCAGCAGACGAAACGGGGACAGCTCCTACGAGCAGTACTTC.

The chain combines TRBV28 with TRBJ2-1, with 8 bases that match TRBD2. This CDR3 is built from 19 residues. Germline V CDR1 and CDR2: MDHEN, SYDVKM. V shed 6 bases, J shed 0 bases, and the junction held 16 bases outside the gene matches. The CDR3 nucleotides read TGTGCCAGCAGCGGTAGCGGGAACTTCCGCTCCCGCTCCTACAATGAGCAGTTCTTC. It codes for CASSGSGNFRSRSYNEQFF. Based on the CDR3 plus reference TRBV28 and TRBJ2-1, the full variable domain is DVKVTQSSRYLVKRTGEKVFLECVQDMDHENMFWYRQDPGLGLRLIYFSYDVKMKEKGDIPEGYSVSREKKERFSLILESASTNQTSMYLCASSGSGNFRSRSYNEQFFGPGTRLTVL.

This clone appeared once. The chain links TRBV2 to TRBJ2-7; weak D call: TRBD2 (5 bases). With 6 bases removed from V and 7 bases from J, the gap between germline ends came to 16 bases. The V gene's germline CDR1 is SNHLY and CDR2 FYNNEI. CDR3 length: 13 amino acids. CDR3 sequence reads: CASSTEGSGEQYF. The CDR3 nucleotides read TGTGCCAGCAGCACCGAAGGTTCGGGGGAGCAGTACTTC. The variable domain in full, completed from reference TRBV2 and TRBJ2-7, reads EPEVTQTPSHQVTQMGQEVILRCVPISNHLYFYWYRQILGQKVEFLVSFYNNEISEKSEIFDDQFSVERPDGSNFTLKIRSTKLEDSAMYFCASSTEGSGEQYFGPGTRLTVT.